This TCR beta chain comes out of a study of T cells after somatic rescue of genetic block. J gave up 0 bases and V 8 bases, and 16 bases lay outside the gene matches. This CDR3 comprises 19 residues. Per germline, CDR1 SEHNR and CDR2 FQNEAQ (reference sequence). Profiling relied on immunoSEQ multiplex PCR, and the TCRdb table lists in-frame clones only, not all of them. The top ten clones hold about 1.5% of a sample with about 88,000 clones, over 80% of them seen once. A few counts support this clone. This receptor was identified in a young woman. The sequencing input was peripheral blood mononuclear cells (PBMCs). The chain uses TRBV7-9 and TRBJ2-6, with 7 bases matching TRBD1. CDR3 residues: CASPGYDRDVNSGANVLTF. The CDR3 nucleotides read TGTGCCAGCCCTGGGTATGACAGGGACGTTAACTCTGGGGCCAACGTCCTGACTTTC.